These 22 T cell receptor beta chains share one sample of origin, sequenced in a study of PD-1 blockade in classical Hodgkin lymphoma. The protocol was immunoSEQ multiplex PCR, while the TCRdb copy is restricted to in-frame clones and leaves out a portion. The sample has about 39,000 clones; around nine tenths are singletons. Relapse was seen in all patients after autologous stem cell transplantation, and brentuximab vedotin exposure was variable. Specimen: peripheral blood mononuclear cells (PBMCs), collected at baseline. All receptors come from a human donor with classical Hodgkin lymphoma.

The chain employs TRBV7-2 and TRBJ2-5; 10 bases line up with TRBD1. Trimming cost V 5 bases and J 4 bases; bases outside gene matches: 1. CDR3 length: 13 amino acids. Germline lookup yields CDR1 SGHTA and CDR2 FQGNSA. This chain's CDR3 is CASSRDRGETQYF. The CDR3 coding sequence is TGTGCCAGCAGCCGGGACAGGGGAGAGACCCAGTACTTC. Variable domain in full (rest from reference TRBV7-2 and TRBJ2-5): GAGVSQSPSNKVTEKGKDVELRCDPISGHTALYWYRQSLGQGLEFLIYFQGNSAPDKSGLPSDRFSAERTGGSVSTLTIQRTQQEDSAVYLCASSRDRGETQYFGPGTRLLVL.

The chain carries TRBV18 and TRBJ2-1, with D unresolved. The V end lost 1 base, the J end lost 0 bases, and 10 bases lay between the germline ends. CDR1 is KGHSH and CDR2 is LQKENI in the germline V gene. The length of the CDR3 is 16 residues. CDR3 region: CASSPLSENSYNEQFF. The CDR3 DNA reads as TGTGCCAGCTCACCACTCTCGGAGAACTCCTACAATGAGCAGTTCTTC.

The J gene is TRBJ2-6, the V gene TRBV5-6; TRBD1 agrees at 7 bases. This CDR3 contains 16 residues. Germline-derived CDR1 and CDR2 are SGHDT and YYEEEE. Trimming removed 5 bases from V and 0 bases from J; junction bases left unmatched: 5. The CDR3 DNA reads as TGTGCCAGCAGTCGACAGGGTGCCTCTGGGGCCAACGTCCTGACTTTC. This codes for CASSRQGASGANVLTF.

This clone occurred once. This chain connects TRBV7-2 to TRBJ2-5; D unclear. Between the trimmed V and J ends, which lost 5 bases and 0 bases, there was a span of 13 bases. The germline CDR1 and CDR2 sequences are SGHTA and FQGNSA. The CDR3 runs 15 residues. Here the CDR3 DNA reads TGTGCCAGCAGCCCCGACTCCTCGTACCAAGAGACCCAGTACTTC. Translated, it gives CASSPDSSYQETQYF.

J is TRBJ2-7 and V is TRBV10-3, with D perhaps matching TRBD1 (6 bases). V lost 0 bases and J 2 bases, leaving 20 bases between the germline ends. The length of the CDR3 is 18 residues. Germline loops: CDR1 ENHRY, CDR2 SYGVKD. CDR3 nucleotide sequence: TGTGCCATCAGTGAGTCGCGAACAGGGCCCCTATATACCTACGAGCAGTACTTC. It translates to CAISESRTGPLYTYEQYF.

In DNA form, the CDR3 reads TGCGCCAGCAGCCTTACCGGGACGGCAGACTTCTATGGCTACACCTTC. Its translation is CASSLTGTADFYGYTF. The J gene is TRBJ1-2, the V gene TRBV4-1; D might be TRBD1 (5 bases). Trimming took off 4 bases at V and 4 bases at J, with 19 bases between the two ends. Per germline, CDR1 MGHRA and CDR2 YSYEKL. The CDR3 is made up of 16 amino acids.

This chain links TRBV6-4 with TRBJ2-3; TRBD2 aligns across 7 bases. V shed 5 bases, J shed 2 bases, and the junction held 4 bases outside the gene matches. This CDR3 has 14 amino acids. Germline CDR1 is MRHNA and CDR2 is SNTAGT. The CDR3 nucleotides read TGTGCCAGCAGTCCTACTAGCGACACAGATACGCAGTATTTT. Its protein product is CASSPTSDTDTQYF.

The chain has TRBV29-1 and TRBJ1-2; no clear D gene. Germline V gives CDR1 SQVTM, CDR2 ANQGSEA. The CDR3 covers 12 residues. The V end was cut by 6 bases, the J end by 8 bases, with 16 bases between. The CDR3 sequence: CSVPGIQVGYTF. The CDR3, as DNA: TGCAGCGTCCCCGGGATACAAGTCGGCTACACCTTC.

The V and J genes are TRBV28 and TRBJ1-6; maybe TRBD1 (5 bases). The CDR3 is made up of 16 amino acids. The germline gives CDR1 MDHEN, CDR2 SYDVKM. Trimming removed 6 bases from V and 9 bases from J, with 21 bases in between. The CDR3 is CASREKGWGMGSPLHF. Written as DNA, the CDR3 is TGTGCCAGCAGGGAGAAAGGGTGGGGGATGGGTTCACCCCTCCACTTT.

The rearrangement joins TRBV4-2 to TRBJ1-3; 10 nucleotides match TRBD1. The V gene end was trimmed by 2 bases and the J gene end by 0 bases; junction bases not matched to a gene: 7. Germline-derived CDR1 and CDR2 are LGHNA and YNFKEQ. CDR3 length: 18 residues. CDR3 in amino acids: CASSQLDRGHHSGNTIYF. In DNA, the CDR3 is TGTGCCAGCAGCCAACTCGACAGGGGGCACCACTCTGGAAACACCATATATTTT.

The chain couples TRBV6-4 to TRBJ1-6; 8 bases line up with TRBD1. The CDR3 spans 15 residues. Germline CDR1 reads MRHNA; CDR2 reads SNTAGT. The trim removed 3 bases at V and 9 bases at J, leaving 7 bases unmatched. CDR3 residues: CASSEIGQGSSPLHF. Here the CDR3 DNA reads TGTGCCAGCAGTGAAATAGGACAGGGCAGTTCACCCCTCCACTTT.

The chain couples TRBV19 to TRBJ1-2; 9 nucleotides align to TRBD1. The CDR3 contains 15 residues. Trimming took 4 bases from V and 0 from J; bases not matched to a gene: 3. Germline CDR1 is LNHDA and CDR2 is SQIVND (reference sequence). In DNA, the CDR3 is TGTGCCAGTAGTACCGGACAGGGGTCTAACTATGGCTACACCTTC. This sequence encodes CASSTGQGSNYGYTF.

The chain links TRBV9 to TRBJ1-2, with TRBD1 identical over 7 bases. The germline V gene encodes CDR1 SGDLS and CDR2 YYNGEE. V gave up 3 bases and J gave up 0 bases; unmatched junction bases: 2. This CDR3 has 14 residues. Written as DNA, the CDR3 is TGTGCCAGCAGCGCCGGGACAGCTAACTATGGCTACACCTTC. The encoded protein is CASSAGTANYGYTF.

The chain combines TRBV7-2 with TRBJ2-7; 9 bases map to TRBD2. The V gene's germline CDR1 is SGHTA and CDR2 FQGNSA. The V and J ends lost 3 bases and 7 bases, in that order; junction bases with no gene match: 16. This CDR3 is built from 17 residues. The CDR3 coding sequence is TGTGCCAGCAGCTTTACAGGCGGCGGGAGGGCCTTTGGGGAGCAGTACTTC. It encodes CASSFTGGGRAFGEQYF.

The chain couples TRBV19 to TRBJ1-6; TRBD1 matches 9 bases. The V and J ends lost 5 bases and 3 bases, in that order; junction bases with no gene match: 5. Germline values: CDR1 LNHDA, CDR2 SQIVND (reference sequence). This CDR3 region has 16 residues. CDR3 amino acids: CASSGRDRDYNSPLHF. The CDR3 DNA follows: TGTGCCAGTAGTGGTCGGGACAGGGACTATAATTCACCCCTCCACTTT. Variable domain in full (rest from reference TRBV19 and TRBJ1-6): DGGITQSPKYLFRKEGQNVTLSCEQNLNHDAMYWYRQDPGQGLRLIYYSQIVNDFQKGDIAEGYSVSREKKESFPLTVTSAQKNPTAFYLCASSGRDRDYNSPLHFGNGTRLTVT.

This sequence joins TRBV15 and TRBJ2-1, with 10 bases identical to TRBD2. The length of the CDR3 is 15 residues. Germline CDR1 reads LNHNV; CDR2 reads YYDKDF (reference sequence). J gave up 5 bases and V 4 bases, and 5 bases lay outside the gene matches. CDR3 sequence reads: CATSTRTSGHNEQFF. The CDR3 coding sequence is TGTGCCACCAGCACTCGGACTAGCGGACACAATGAGCAGTTCTTC.

V and J are TRBV18 and TRBJ1-2, with D possibly TRBD1 on 6 matching bases. Trimming took off 3 bases at V and 3 bases at J, with 11 bases between the two ends. The CDR3 length is 14 residues. CDR1 and CDR2 from the germline V gene are KGHSH and LQKENI. The CDR3 region is CASSPLGGYYGYTF. The CDR3 region has the DNA TGTGCCAGCTCACCCCTAGGGGGGTACTATGGCTACACCTTC.

This clone was recorded once. The J gene is TRBJ2-7, the V gene TRBV5-1; D unresolved. Germline V gene sequence: CDR1 SGHRS, CDR2 YFSETQ. This CDR3 contains 13 residues. Trimming cost V 0 bases and J 4 bases, with 8 bases left between them. CDR3 loop: CASSLEHGYEQYF. The CDR3 DNA reads as TGCGCCAGCAGCTTGGAACACGGATACGAGCAGTACTTC.

J is TRBJ2-7 and V is TRBV7-2; D possibly matches TRBD1 or TRBD2 (6 bases each). The length of the CDR3 is 13 residues. Trimming removed 1 base from V and 6 bases from J, with 10 bases in between. Germline CDR1 reads SGHTA; CDR2 reads FQGNSA. The CDR3 nucleotides read TGTGCCAGCAGCTTAGGGGGGGCGGTCGAGCAGTACTTC. This codes for CASSLGGAVEQYF. The whole variable domain, filled in from reference TRBV7-2 and TRBJ2-7, reads GAGVSQSPSNKVTEKGKDVELRCDPISGHTALYWYRQSLGQGLEFLIYFQGNSAPDKSGLPSDRFSAERTGGSVSTLTIQRTQQEDSAVYLCASSLGGAVEQYFGPGTRLTVT.

The sample holds one count of this clone. The V call is TRBV9, the J call TRBJ1-1; D is perhaps TRBD1 (5 bases). V gave up 4 bases and J gave up 0 bases, with 13 bases separating them. Germline loops: CDR1 SGDLS, CDR2 YYNGEE. The CDR3 has 15 amino acids. CDR3 amino acids: CASSSPGGVNTEAFF. The CDR3 nucleotides read TGTGCCAGCAGCTCCCCGGGGGGGGTGAACACTGAAGCTTTCTTT.

The chain couples TRBV9 to TRBJ2-7; TRBD2 aligns across 9 bases. This CDR3 comprises 15 residues. Germline values: CDR1 SGDLS, CDR2 YYNGEE. V shed 0 bases and J 2 bases; nucleotides not matched to a gene: 3. For the CDR3, the DNA is TGTGCCAGCAGCGTAGGATCTAGCGGGACCTACGAGCAGTACTTC. This translates into CASSVGSSGTYEQYF. Based on the CDR3 plus reference TRBV9 and TRBJ2-7, the full variable domain is DSGVTQTPKHLITATGQRVTLRCSPRSGDLSVYWYQQSLDQGLQFLIQYYNGEERAKGNILERFSAQQFPDLHSELNLSSLELGDSALYFCASSVGSSGTYEQYFGPGTRLTVT.

The V and J genes are TRBV27 and TRBJ2-7; TRBD1 matches 12 bases. There are 17 residues in the CDR3. J gave up 5 bases and V 5 bases, and 13 bases lay outside the gene matches. CDR1 and CDR2 from the germline V gene are MNHEY and SMNVEV (reference sequence). CDR3 DNA: TGTGCCAGCAGTCTCATATCGAAGGGACAGGGGGCCGACGAGCAGTACTTC. It yields the protein CASSLISKGQGADEQYF.